Listed below are T cell receptor beta chains from one sample, sequenced in a study of T cell responses to AZD1222 COVID-19 vaccine. Here immunoSEQ multiplex PCR was the method, and the copy in TCRdb shows in-frame clones only, minus some. The table includes more than 150,000 clones, around nine tenths detected once. The sequenced sample was peripheral blood, obtained on day 0 of AZD1222 vaccination. These TCRs come from an adult in good health. Each CDR3 is given with its conserved first and last residue. The order of the fields is J gene, V gene, clone size, D gene, CDR3 protein, CDR3 DNA. The D gene is left open where the match is weak. A clone size is listed for some rows: how often the clone was seen (once, few, many), or a class if it is expanded.

J: TRBJ2-7; V: TRBV7-9; size: NA; D: NA; CDR3: CASSVGPYEQYF; DNA: TGTGCCAGCAGCGTCGGACCCTACGAGCAGTACTTC
J: TRBJ1-5; V: TRBV18; size: once; D: NA; CDR3: CASSPTTTGYSNQPQHF; DNA: TGTGCCAGCTCACCGACTACGACAGGTTATAGCAATCAGCCCCAGCATTTT
J: TRBJ1-5; V: TRBV10-3; size: NA; D: NA; CDR3: CAISEGGERQPQHF; DNA: TGTGCCATCAGTGAAGGAGGGGAAAGGCAGCCCCAGCATTTT
J: TRBJ1-1; V: TRBV25-1; size: NA; D: NA; CDR3: CASSSDGNTEAFF; DNA: TGTGCCAGCAGCTCAGACGGGAACACTGAAGCTTTCTTT
J: TRBJ2-5; V: TRBV5-1; size: NA; D: NA; CDR3: CASSSTRTKQETQYF; DNA: TGCGCCAGCAGCTCTACCCGGACCAAACAAGAGACCCAGTACTTC
J: TRBJ2-7; V: TRBV20-1; size: NA; D: TRBD2; CDR3: CSASASGSSYEQYF; DNA: TGCAGTGCTAGTGCTAGCGGCAGCTCCTACGAGCAGTACTTC
J: TRBJ2-2; V: TRBV24-1; size: NA; D: NA; CDR3: CAASGAGGELFF; DNA: TGTGCCGCCTCGGGCGCTGGCGGGGAGCTGTTTTTT
J: TRBJ2-7; V: TRBV29-1; size: once; D: NA; CDR3: CSVEDHQGPYEQYF; DNA: TGCAGCGTTGAAGATCATCAGGGGCCTTACGAGCAGTACTTC
J: TRBJ2-7; V: TRBV12-3/TRBV12-4; size: NA; D: NA; CDR3: CASRGRYYEQYF; DNA: TGTGCCAGCAGGGGGCGGTACTACGAGCAGTACTTC
J: TRBJ2-2; V: TRBV6-2/TRBV6-3; size: NA; D: NA; CDR3: CASSYRGLNTGELFF; DNA: TGTGCCAGCAGTTACCGGGGGCTGAACACCGGGGAGCTGTTTTTT
J: TRBJ1-1; V: TRBV4-2; size: NA; D: NA; CDR3: CASSLQEGNTEAFF; DNA: TGTGCCAGCAGCCTTCAGGAGGGTAACACTGAAGCTTTCTTT
J: TRBJ2-1; V: TRBV27; size: NA; D: TRBD2; CDR3: CASSHDPGLAGYNEQFF; DNA: TGTGCCAGCAGTCATGACCCGGGACTAGCGGGGTACAATGAGCAGTTCTTC
J: TRBJ1-5; V: TRBV25-1; size: NA; D: NA; CDR3: CASSDRYSNQPQHF; DNA: TGTGCCAGCAGTGACAGATATAGCAATCAGCCCCAGCATTTT
J: TRBJ1-1; V: TRBV6-6; size: NA; D: NA; CDR3: CASSVAVGRANTEAFF; DNA: TGTGCCAGCAGTGTCGCCGTGGGACGGGCGAACACTGAAGCTTTCTTT
J: TRBJ2-3; V: TRBV9; size: once; D: NA; CDR3: CASSVRTSTDTQYF; DNA: TGTGCCAGCAGCGTAAGGACAAGCACAGATACGCAGTATTTT
J: TRBJ1-1; V: TRBV19; size: NA; D: TRBD1; CDR3: CASSASTGTGGLAFF; DNA: TGTGCCAGTAGTGCCTCTACCGGGACAGGGGGTCTGGCTTTCTTT
J: TRBJ2-2; V: TRBV7-3; size: NA; D: TRBD2; CDR3: CASSPLAGNTGELFF; DNA: TGTGCCAGCAGCCCACTAGCGGGGAACACCGGGGAGCTGTTTTTT
J: TRBJ2-3; V: TRBV4-3; size: NA; D: TRBD2; CDR3: CASSQDSTVAGATDTQYF; DNA: TGCGCCAGCAGCCAAGACAGTACGGTAGCGGGGGCCACAGATACGCAGTATTTT
J: TRBJ2-1; V: TRBV20-1; size: NA; D: NA; CDR3: CSASRSSYNEQFF; DNA: TGCAGTGCTAGTAGGAGCTCCTACAATGAGCAGTTCTTC
J: TRBJ1-1; V: TRBV11-3; size: NA; D: NA; CDR3: CASSLDGREAFF; DNA: TGTGCCAGCAGCTTAGACGGGCGGGAAGCTTTCTTT
J: TRBJ1-1; V: TRBV19; size: NA; D: NA; CDR3: CASSSHRAQVTEAFF; DNA: TGTGCCAGTAGTTCCCACAGGGCGCAAGTTACTGAAGCTTTCTTT
J: TRBJ2-1; V: TRBV3-1/TRBV3-2; size: once; D: NA; CDR3: CASSPREASSYNEQFF; DNA: TGTGCCAGCAGCCCCCGGGAAGCGAGCTCCTACAATGAGCAGTTCTTC
J: TRBJ1-1; V: TRBV7-2; size: NA; D: NA; CDR3: CASSEVGGSTEAFF; DNA: TGTGCCAGCAGCGAAGTAGGGGGGAGCACTGAAGCTTTCTTT
J: TRBJ2-7; V: TRBV11-2; size: once; D: NA; CDR3: CASSLWGEQYF; DNA: TGTGCCAGCAGCTTATGGGGCGAGCAGTACTTC
J: TRBJ2-2; V: TRBV5-1; size: NA; D: TRBD2; CDR3: CATTPATGLVGGELFF; DNA: TGCGCCACCACTCCGGCAACCGGACTAGTGGGCGGGGAGCTGTTTTTT
J: TRBJ2-7; V: TRBV3-1/TRBV3-2; size: NA; D: NA; CDR3: CASATTHYEQYF; DNA: TGTGCCAGCGCGACGACTCACTACGAGCAGTACTTC
J: TRBJ1-2; V: TRBV2; size: NA; D: NA; CDR3: CASSEALGGEGYTF; DNA: TGTGCCAGCAGTGAAGCGCTGGGGGGGGAAGGCTACACCTTC
J: TRBJ1-5; V: TRBV7-9; size: NA; D: NA; CDR3: CASSLDVGAGGQPQHF; DNA: TGTGCCAGCAGCTTAGATGTGGGGGCTGGTGGTCAGCCCCAGCATTTT
J: TRBJ1-3; V: TRBV30; size: few; D: NA; CDR3: CAWSAPGGPRNTIYF; DNA: TGTGCCTGGAGTGCTCCGGGGGGACCGAGAAACACCATATATTTT
J: TRBJ2-5; V: TRBV2; size: NA; D: NA; CDR3: CASSDSGEETQYF; DNA: TGTGCCAGCAGTGATTCAGGGGAAGAGACCCAGTACTTC
J: TRBJ2-5; V: TRBV4-2; size: NA; D: TRBD2; CDR3: CASSSFTSGGAGETQYF; DNA: TGTGCCAGCAGCTCCTTTACTAGCGGGGGGGCCGGTGAGACCCAGTACTTC
J: TRBJ1-1; V: TRBV9; size: NA; D: NA; CDR3: CASSAQSKTGVNTEAFF; DNA: TGTGCCAGCAGCGCCCAGAGCAAAACGGGAGTTAACACTGAAGCTTTCTTT
J: TRBJ1-2; V: TRBV5-1; size: NA; D: TRBD1; CDR3: CASSLGQAANYGYTF; DNA: TGCGCCAGCAGCCTAGGACAGGCGGCTAACTATGGCTACACCTTC
J: TRBJ2-5; V: TRBV15; size: NA; D: TRBD2; CDR3: CATSRGPPGLAGQETQYF; DNA: TGTGCCACCAGCAGAGGGCCCCCCGGACTAGCGGGACAAGAGACCCAGTACTTC